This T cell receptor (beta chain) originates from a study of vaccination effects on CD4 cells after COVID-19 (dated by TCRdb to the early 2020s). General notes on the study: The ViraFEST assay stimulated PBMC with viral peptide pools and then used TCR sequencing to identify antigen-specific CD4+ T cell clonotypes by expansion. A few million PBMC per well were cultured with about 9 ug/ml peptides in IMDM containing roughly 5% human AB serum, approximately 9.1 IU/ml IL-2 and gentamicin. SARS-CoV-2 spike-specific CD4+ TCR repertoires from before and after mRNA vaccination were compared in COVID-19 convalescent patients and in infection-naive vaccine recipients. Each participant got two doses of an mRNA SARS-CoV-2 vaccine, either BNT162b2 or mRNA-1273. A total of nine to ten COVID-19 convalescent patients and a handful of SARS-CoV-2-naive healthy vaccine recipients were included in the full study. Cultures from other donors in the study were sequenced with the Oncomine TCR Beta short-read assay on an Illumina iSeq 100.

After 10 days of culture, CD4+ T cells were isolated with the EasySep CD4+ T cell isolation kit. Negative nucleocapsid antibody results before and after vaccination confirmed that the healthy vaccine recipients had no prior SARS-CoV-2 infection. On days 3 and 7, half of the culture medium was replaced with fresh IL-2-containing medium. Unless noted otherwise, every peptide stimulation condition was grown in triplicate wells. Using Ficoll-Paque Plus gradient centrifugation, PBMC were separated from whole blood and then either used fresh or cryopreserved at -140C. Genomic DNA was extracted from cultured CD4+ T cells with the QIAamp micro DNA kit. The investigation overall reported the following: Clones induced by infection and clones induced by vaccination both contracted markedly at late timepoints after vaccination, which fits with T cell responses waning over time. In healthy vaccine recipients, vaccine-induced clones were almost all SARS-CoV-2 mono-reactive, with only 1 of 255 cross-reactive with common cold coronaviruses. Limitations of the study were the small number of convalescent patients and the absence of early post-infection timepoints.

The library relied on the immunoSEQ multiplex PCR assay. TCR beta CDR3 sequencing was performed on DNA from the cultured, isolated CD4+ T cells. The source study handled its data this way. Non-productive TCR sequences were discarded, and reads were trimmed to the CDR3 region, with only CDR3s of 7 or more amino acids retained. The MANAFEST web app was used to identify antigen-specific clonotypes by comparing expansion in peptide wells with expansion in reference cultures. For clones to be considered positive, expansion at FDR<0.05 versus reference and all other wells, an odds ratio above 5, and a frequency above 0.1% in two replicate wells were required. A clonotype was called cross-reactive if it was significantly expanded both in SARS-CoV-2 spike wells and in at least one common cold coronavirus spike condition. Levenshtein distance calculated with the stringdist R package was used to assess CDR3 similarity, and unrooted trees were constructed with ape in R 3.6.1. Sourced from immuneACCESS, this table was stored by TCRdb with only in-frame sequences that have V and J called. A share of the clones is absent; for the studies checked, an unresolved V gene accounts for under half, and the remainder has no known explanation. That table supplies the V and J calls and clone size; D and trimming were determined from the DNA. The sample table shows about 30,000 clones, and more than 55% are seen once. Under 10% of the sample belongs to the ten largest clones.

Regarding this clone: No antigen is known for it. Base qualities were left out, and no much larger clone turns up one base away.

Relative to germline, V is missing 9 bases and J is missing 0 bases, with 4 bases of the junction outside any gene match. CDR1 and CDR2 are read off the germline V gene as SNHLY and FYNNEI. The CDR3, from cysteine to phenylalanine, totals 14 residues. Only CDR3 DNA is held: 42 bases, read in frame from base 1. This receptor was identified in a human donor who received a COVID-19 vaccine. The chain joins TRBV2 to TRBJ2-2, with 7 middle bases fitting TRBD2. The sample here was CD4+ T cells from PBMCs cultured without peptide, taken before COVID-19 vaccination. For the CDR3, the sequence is CASGTNPNTGELFF. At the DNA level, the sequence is TGTGCCAGTGGGACTAACCCGAACACCGGGGAGCTGTTTTTT.